This T cell receptor (beta chain) was sequenced during a study of tumor-infiltrating lymphocytes in primary liver carcinoma. Study at large: Every patient in the cohort had a primary liver carcinoma. That carcinoma was treated by surgical resection.

Study findings and constraints: Tumors significantly exceeded blood in top-250-clone fraction (p = 0.039). Left bulk and unsorted, the samples did not allow CD4+ and CD8+ repertoires to be compared.

Both blood RNA, taken from unsorted whole blood, and germline DNA were extracted. Peripheral blood, around 4 milliliters, was collected prior to surgery. This clonotype was counted ten times or more. What it binds is not known. Between the trimmed V and J ends, which lost 8 bases and 2 bases, there was a span of 13 bases. The CDR3 contains 13 residues. Germline assignment: CDR1 MNHNS and CDR2 SASEGT. A constant-region primer served to make TCR beta cDNA from about 500 ng total RNA. Investigators got TCR beta libraries out of three nested multiplex PCR rounds, done with slightly modified ARM-PCR. The first two PCR rounds, roughly 10 cycles each, used TRBV1-TRBV30 forward primers and a C-beta reverse primer. TCRdb re-called the multiplex PCR reads through MiXCR, storing one row per CDR3 protein. Of about 330,000 distinct CDR3 sequences listed, 65% are singletons.

The material sequenced was peripheral blood. The chain is built from TRBV6-1 and TRBJ2-7; TRBD1 or TRBD2 may be the D gene (5 bases each). This clonotype was obtained from a middle-aged man with primary liver carcinoma and hepatitis B virus infection. The CDR3 nucleotides are TGTGCCAGCTCCCGGGACGGGACCTACGAGCAGTACTTC. It is translated as CASSRDGTYEQYF.